The present entry profiles one T cell receptor (beta chain) with its context. Data came from immunoSEQ multiplex PCR; TCRdb stores just in-frame clones and leaves some out. There are 70,000 to 95,000 clones in the sample; over 75% occur only once, and approximately 2% lies in the top ten. These data originate in a study of T cell changes during pregnancy in multiple sclerosis. Per the germline V gene, CDR1 is SGHTA and CDR2 is FQGNSA. The germline V and J ends were trimmed by 5 bases and 4 bases, with 20 bases remaining between them. The CDR3 totals 17 residues. V and J are TRBV7-2 and TRBJ2-2, with a possible D match to TRBD1 (6 bases). This sample comprised peripheral blood, obtained before pregnancy. This clonotype originated in a female donor with multiple sclerosis, enrolled in a pregnancy study. The DNA of the CDR3 is TGTGCCAGCAGCAAGGGTACAGGGACCAAAGGCACCGGGGAGCTGTTTTTT. Amino acids: CASSKGTGTKGTGELFF.